The 17 T cell receptor beta chains given below trace back to one sample, sequenced in a study of control samples from healthy donors and cancer patients. The data were produced by immunoSEQ multiplex PCR, yet TCRdb's version contains in-frame clones alone and is incomplete. The profile shows tens of thousands of clones, roughly nine tenths of them singletons. Sequenced material: blood. Source of these receptors: a woman between 55 and 75 years old in good health.

In regard to this clone: Its ends do not fully match the called genes, so a read error is possible. J is TRBJ1-1 and V is TRBV19; 7 nucleotides line up with TRBD1. The CDR3 is 13 residues long. The germline V gene encodes CDR1 LNHDA and CDR2 SQIVND (reference sequence). CDR3 nucleotides: TGTGCCAGCACGCTTCTTCGGGGGACAGTTATAATCTTT. The encoded protein is CASTLLRGTVIIF. Filled out from reference TRBV19 and TRBJ1-1, the complete variable domain reads DGGITQSPKYLFRKEGQNVTLSCEQNLNHDAMYWYRQDPGQGLRLIYYSQIVNDFQKGDIAEGYSVSREKKESFPLTVTSAQKNPTAFYLCASTLLRGTVIIFGQGTRLTVV.

The chain combines TRBV7-9 with TRBJ1-1; a weak D match, TRBD1 (5 bases). V dropped 3 bases and J dropped 4 bases, with 9 bases sitting between them. CDR1 and CDR2 from the germline V gene are SEHNR and FQNEAQ (reference sequence). This CDR3 has 13 residues. CDR3 nucleotide sequence: TGTGCCAGCAGCTTGCTGGGGGTCACTGAAGCTTTCTTT. This encodes CASSLLGVTEAFF. The full variable domain, rest sourced from reference TRBV7-9 and TRBJ1-1, is DTGVSQNPRHKITKRGQNVTFRCDPISEHNRLYWYRQTLGQGPEFLTYFQNEAQLEKSRLLSDRFSAERPKGSFSTLEIQRTEQGDSAMYLCASSLLGVTEAFFGQGTRLTVV.

The V and J genes are TRBV10-3 and TRBJ1-2, with D uncertain. The length of the CDR3 is 15 residues. The germline V and J ends were trimmed by 8 bases and 4 bases, with 20 bases remaining between them. Germline-derived CDR1 and CDR2 are ENHRY and SYGVKD. CDR3 sequence reads: CAIAPVGSSVYGYTF. In DNA, the CDR3 is TGTGCCATCGCCCCCGTGGGTAGCAGCGTCTATGGCTACACCTTC.

CDR3 loop: CASSWGGQGAFF. Written as DNA, the CDR3 is TGTGCCAGCAGTTGGGGGGGACAGGGGGCTTTCTTT. This chain links TRBV12-3 or TRBV12-4 with TRBJ1-1, with TRBD1 matching over 10 bases. The CDR3 has 12 amino acids. J lost 11 bases, V lost 4 bases, and 4 bases had no gene match.

The rearrangement joins TRBV15 to TRBJ1-6; the match to TRBD1 covers 8 bases. V gave up 2 bases and J gave up 8 bases; unmatched junction bases: 5. The CDR3 covers 15 residues. Germline CDR1 reads LNHNV; CDR2 reads YYDKDF (reference sequence). DNA for the CDR3: TGTGCCACCAGCAGATCGGACAGGGTAGATTCACCCCTCCACTTT. It encodes CATSRSDRVDSPLHF.

The CDR3 is CASSYAIWTDNSPLHF. The CDR3 DNA is TGTGCCAGCAGTTACGCAATATGGACAGACAATTCACCCCTCCACTTT. V and J are TRBV28 and TRBJ1-6; tentative D call: TRBD1 (6 bases). Germline loops: CDR1 MDHEN, CDR2 SYDVKM. The CDR3 contains 16 residues. V gave up 4 bases and J gave up 7 bases, with 17 bases separating them.

This clone has more than one count but fewer than ten. The gene calls are TRBV2 and TRBJ1-5; TRBD1 matches 7 bases. The germline V gene has CDR1 SNHLY and CDR2 FYNNEI. CDR3 length equals 13 residues. The J segment lost 4 bases and the V segment lost 8 bases, leaving 5 bases of the junction unmatched. CDR3 sequence (DNA): TGTGCCAGCCACGGGACAGCAAATCAGCCCCAGCATTTT. Translation: CASHGTANQPQHF.

The chain employs TRBV6-5 and TRBJ1-2; D not certain. Germline CDR1 is MNHEY and CDR2 is SVGAGI. CDR3 length: 13 residues. V was shortened by 11 bases and J by 8 bases, with 21 bases between the two germline ends. CDR3 bases: TGTGCCTGCGCCCCCCGGAGTGCGGCGGGCTACACCTTC. Amino acids: CACAPRSAAGYTF.

The chain uses TRBV5-6 and TRBJ1-2, with D hard to call. V was cut by 0 bases and J by 0 bases, with 12 bases left in between. This CDR3 has 16 amino acids. CDR1 and CDR2 from the germline V gene are SGHDT and YYEEEE. The CDR3 loop is CASSLGPPLSNYGYTF. As DNA, the CDR3 is TGTGCCAGCAGCTTGGGCCCCCCCCTTTCTAACTATGGCTACACCTTC.

This sequence joins TRBV5-1 and TRBJ2-1; TRBD2 matches at 9 bases. Germline CDR1 is SGHRS and CDR2 is YFSETQ. V lost 3 bases to trimming and J lost 9 bases; unmatched junction nucleotides: 25. This CDR3 has 20 amino acids. CDR3 coding DNA: TGCGCCAGCAGCTCCGACACCCCGCCGGTTAGCGGGAGCTTCGTTACTGAGCAGTTCTTC. It codes for CASSSDTPPVSGSFVTEQFF.

The rearrangement uses TRBV4-2 and TRBJ2-2, with TRBD1 matching 12 bases. Unmatched junction bases numbered 12, after V lost 2 bases and J lost 5 bases. Germline V gives CDR1 LGHNA, CDR2 YNFKEQ. This CDR3 has 19 residues. The CDR3 loop is CASSQPAGTGGVGTGELFF. CDR3 coding DNA: TGTGCCAGCAGCCAACCAGCAGGGACAGGGGGCGTCGGGACCGGGGAGCTGTTTTTT.

V is TRBV25-1 and J is TRBJ1-1, with D perhaps matching TRBD1 (6 bases). The CDR3 has 15 residues. The V gene's germline CDR1 is MGHDK and CDR2 SYGVNS. The V end was cut by 3 bases, the J end by 3 bases, with 14 bases between. This CDR3 is CASSERGGVHTEAFF. The CDR3 coding sequence is TGTGCCAGCAGTGAGAGGGGGGGGGTTCACACTGAAGCTTTCTTT.

The V gene is TRBV6-5, the J gene TRBJ2-1; D is perhaps TRBD1 (5 bases). The CDR3 length is 15 residues. V lost 0 bases to trimming and J lost 2 bases, with 8 bases between them. Germline CDR1 and CDR2: MNHEY and SVGAGI. The CDR3 spells CASSYSRAPYNEQFF. CDR3 nucleotides: TGTGCCAGCAGTTACTCCAGGGCTCCCTACAATGAGCAGTTCTTC.

The gene calls are TRBV27 and TRBJ1-4; D is unresolved. The CDR3 runs to 12 residues. CDR1 MNHEY and CDR2 SMNVEV come from the germline V gene (reference sequence). Trimming stripped 3 bases from V and 8 bases from J, with 7 bases between. CDR3 region: CASSFRKEKLFF. The CDR3, as DNA: TGTGCCAGCAGTTTCCGCAAGGAAAAACTGTTTTTT.

This sequence joins TRBV7-9 and TRBJ1-1; D not resolved. The CDR3 has 13 residues. The germline gives CDR1 SEHNR, CDR2 FQNEAQ (reference sequence). The V gene lost 6 bases and the J gene lost 1 base, with 9 bases spanning the gap. The CDR3 protein is CASRLLGNTEAFF. CDR3 coding DNA: TGTGCCAGCAGACTGCTGGGGAACACTGAAGCTTTCTTT.

This chain links TRBV2 with TRBJ2-7, with D perhaps given as TRBD1 or TRBD2 (6 bases each). This CDR3 region has 15 residues. The V gene's germline CDR1 is SNHLY and CDR2 FYNNEI. V lost 1 base, J lost 4 bases, and 14 bases lay in between. The CDR3 loop reads CASSEGGASSYEQYF. CDR3 bases: TGTGCCAGCAGTGAAGGGGGGGCATCCTCATACGAGCAGTACTTC.

The chain joins TRBV5-1 to TRBJ2-5, with D possibly being TRBD2 (6 bases). The germline V and J ends were trimmed by 0 bases and 5 bases, with 11 bases remaining between them. The CDR3 is 14 residues long. The germline V gene has CDR1 SGHRS and CDR2 YFSETQ. DNA for the CDR3: TGCGCCAGCAGCTTGGAGGCGGGGAGGGAGACCCAGTACTTC. Translating it yields CASSLEAGRETQYF.